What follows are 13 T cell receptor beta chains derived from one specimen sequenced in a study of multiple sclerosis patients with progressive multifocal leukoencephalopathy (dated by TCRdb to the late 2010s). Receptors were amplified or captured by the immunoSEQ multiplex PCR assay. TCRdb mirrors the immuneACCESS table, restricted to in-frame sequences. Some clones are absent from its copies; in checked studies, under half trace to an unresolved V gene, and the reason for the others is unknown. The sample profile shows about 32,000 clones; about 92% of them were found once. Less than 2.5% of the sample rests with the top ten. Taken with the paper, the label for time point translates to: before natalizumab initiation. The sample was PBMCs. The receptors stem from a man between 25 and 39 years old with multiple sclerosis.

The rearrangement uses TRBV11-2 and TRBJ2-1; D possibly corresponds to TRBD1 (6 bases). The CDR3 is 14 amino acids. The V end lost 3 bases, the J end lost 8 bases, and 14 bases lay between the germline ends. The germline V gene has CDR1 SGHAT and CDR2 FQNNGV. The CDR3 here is CASSLGLRGDEQFF. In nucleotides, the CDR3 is TGTGCCAGCAGCTTGGGGCTCAGGGGCGATGAGCAGTTCTTC.

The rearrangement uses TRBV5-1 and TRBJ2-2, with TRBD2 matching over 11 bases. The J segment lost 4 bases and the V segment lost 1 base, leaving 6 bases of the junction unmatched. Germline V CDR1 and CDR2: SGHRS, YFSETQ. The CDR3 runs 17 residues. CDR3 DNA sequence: TGCGCCAGCAGCTTGCAGTCTAGCGGGAGGAGCACCGGGGAGCTGTTTTTT. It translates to CASSLQSSGRSTGELFF. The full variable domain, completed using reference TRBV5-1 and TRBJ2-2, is KAGVTQTPRYLIKTRGQQVTLSCSPISGHRSVSWYQQTPGQGLQFLFEYFSETQRNKGNFPGRFSGRQFSNSRSEMNVSTLELGDSALYLCASSLQSSGRSTGELFFGEGSRLTVL.

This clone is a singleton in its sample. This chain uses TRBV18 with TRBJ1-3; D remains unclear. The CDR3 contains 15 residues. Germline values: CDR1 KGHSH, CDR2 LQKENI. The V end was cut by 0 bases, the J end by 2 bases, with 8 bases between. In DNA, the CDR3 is TGTGCCAGCTCACCACCCCGGGGAACTGGAAACACCATATATTTT. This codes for CASSPPRGTGNTIYF. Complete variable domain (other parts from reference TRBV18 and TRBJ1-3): NAGVMQNPRHLVRRRGQEARLRCSPMKGHSHVYWYRQLPEEGLKFMVYLQKENIIDESGMPKERFSAEFPKEGPSILRIQQVVRGDSAAYFCASSPPRGTGNTIYFGEGSWLTVV.

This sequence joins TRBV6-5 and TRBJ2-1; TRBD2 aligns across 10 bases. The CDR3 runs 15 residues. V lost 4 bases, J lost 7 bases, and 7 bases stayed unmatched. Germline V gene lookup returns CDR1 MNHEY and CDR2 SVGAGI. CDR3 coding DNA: TGTGCCAGCAGTTCCCAGCGGGAGGGCCTTAATGAGCAGTTCTTC. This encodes CASSSQREGLNEQFF.

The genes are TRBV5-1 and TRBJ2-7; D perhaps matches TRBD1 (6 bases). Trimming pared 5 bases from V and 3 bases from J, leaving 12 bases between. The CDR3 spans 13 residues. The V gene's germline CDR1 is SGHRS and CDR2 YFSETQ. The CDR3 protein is CASRGGGSYEQYF. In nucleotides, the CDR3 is TGCGCCAGCAGAGGGGGTGGGAGCTACGAGCAGTACTTC.

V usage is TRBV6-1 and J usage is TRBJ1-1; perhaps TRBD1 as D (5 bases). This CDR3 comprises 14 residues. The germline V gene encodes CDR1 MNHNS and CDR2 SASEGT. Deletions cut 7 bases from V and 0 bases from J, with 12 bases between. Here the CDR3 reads CASMGTPMNTEAFF. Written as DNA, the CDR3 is TGTGCCAGCATGGGGACGCCCATGAACACTGAAGCTTTCTTT.

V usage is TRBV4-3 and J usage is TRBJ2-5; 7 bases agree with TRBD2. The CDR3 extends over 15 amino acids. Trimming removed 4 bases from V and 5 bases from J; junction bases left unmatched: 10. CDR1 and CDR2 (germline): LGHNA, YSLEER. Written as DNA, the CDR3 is TGCGCCAGCAGCCGCTTTGTGACTAGCCCCGAGACCCAGTACTTC. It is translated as CASSRFVTSPETQYF.

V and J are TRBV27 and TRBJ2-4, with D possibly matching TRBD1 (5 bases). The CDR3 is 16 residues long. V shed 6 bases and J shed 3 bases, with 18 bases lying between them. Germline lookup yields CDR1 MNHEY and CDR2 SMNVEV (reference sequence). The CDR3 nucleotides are TGTGCCAGCAGCGTGGACACCCTCGATGTCAAAAACATTCAGTACTTC. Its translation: CASSVDTLDVKNIQYF.

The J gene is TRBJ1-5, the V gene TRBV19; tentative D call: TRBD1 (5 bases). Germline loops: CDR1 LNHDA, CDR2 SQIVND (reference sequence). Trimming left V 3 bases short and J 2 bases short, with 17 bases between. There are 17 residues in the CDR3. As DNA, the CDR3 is TGTGCCAGTAGTATTCTCCCCGGGGGTTATGGCAATCAGCCCCAGCATTTT. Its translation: CASSILPGGYGNQPQHF.

CDR3 sequence reads: CASSQERGSNQPQHF. For the CDR3, the DNA is TGCGCCAGCAGCCAAGAACGAGGAAGCAATCAGCCCCAGCATTTT. V and J are TRBV4-1 and TRBJ1-5; D uncertain. The V gene lost 0 bases and the J gene lost 1 base, with 7 bases spanning the gap. The V gene's germline CDR1 is MGHRA and CDR2 YSYEKL. The CDR3 runs to 15 residues.

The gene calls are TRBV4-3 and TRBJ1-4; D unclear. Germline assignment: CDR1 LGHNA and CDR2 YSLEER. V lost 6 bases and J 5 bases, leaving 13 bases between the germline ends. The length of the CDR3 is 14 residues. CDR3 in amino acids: CASSPGPINEKLFF. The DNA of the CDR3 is TGCGCCAGCAGTCCGGGTCCGATAAATGAAAAACTGTTTTTT.

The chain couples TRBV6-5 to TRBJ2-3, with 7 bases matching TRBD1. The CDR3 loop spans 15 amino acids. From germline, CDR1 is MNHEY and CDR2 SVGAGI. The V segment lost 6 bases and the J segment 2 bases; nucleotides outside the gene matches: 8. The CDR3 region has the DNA TGTGCCAGCAGCCGCCTGGGGACAGTCACAGATACGCAGTATTTT. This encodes CASSRLGTVTDTQYF.

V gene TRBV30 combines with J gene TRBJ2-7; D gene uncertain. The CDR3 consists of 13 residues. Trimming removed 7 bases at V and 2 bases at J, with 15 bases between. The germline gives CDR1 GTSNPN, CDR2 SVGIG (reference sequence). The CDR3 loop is CAYVNTFPYEQYF. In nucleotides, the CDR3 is TGTGCCTATGTTAACACCTTCCCCTACGAGCAGTACTTC.